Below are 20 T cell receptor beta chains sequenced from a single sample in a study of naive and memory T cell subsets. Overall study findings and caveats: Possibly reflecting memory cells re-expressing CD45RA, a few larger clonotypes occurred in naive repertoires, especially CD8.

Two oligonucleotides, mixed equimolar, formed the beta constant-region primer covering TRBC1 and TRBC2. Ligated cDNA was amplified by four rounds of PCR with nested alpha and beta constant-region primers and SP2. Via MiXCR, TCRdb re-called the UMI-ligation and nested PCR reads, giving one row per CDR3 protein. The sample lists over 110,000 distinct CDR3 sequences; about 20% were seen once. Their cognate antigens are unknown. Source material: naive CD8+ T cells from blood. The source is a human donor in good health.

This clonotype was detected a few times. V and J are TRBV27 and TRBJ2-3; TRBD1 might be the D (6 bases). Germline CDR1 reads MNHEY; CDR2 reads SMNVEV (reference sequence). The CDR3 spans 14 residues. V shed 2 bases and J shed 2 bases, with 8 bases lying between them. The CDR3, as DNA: TGTGCCAGCAGTTTAGGACAGCTCACAGATACGCAGTATTTT. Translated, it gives CASSLGQLTDTQYF.

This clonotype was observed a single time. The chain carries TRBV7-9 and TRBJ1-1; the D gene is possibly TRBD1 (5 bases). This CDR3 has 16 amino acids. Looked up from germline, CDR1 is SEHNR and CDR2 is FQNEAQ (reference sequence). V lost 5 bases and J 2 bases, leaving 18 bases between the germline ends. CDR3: CASSARSTVRNTEAFF. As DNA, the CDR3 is TGTGCCAGCAGCGCCCGCTCGACAGTTAGAAACACTGAAGCTTTCTTT. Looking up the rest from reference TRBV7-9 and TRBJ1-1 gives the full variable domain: DTGVSQNPRHKITKRGQNVTFRCDPISEHNRLYWYRQTLGQGPEFLTYFQNEAQLEKSRLLSDRFSAERPKGSFSTLEIQRTEQGDSAMYLCASSARSTVRNTEAFFGQGTRLTVV.

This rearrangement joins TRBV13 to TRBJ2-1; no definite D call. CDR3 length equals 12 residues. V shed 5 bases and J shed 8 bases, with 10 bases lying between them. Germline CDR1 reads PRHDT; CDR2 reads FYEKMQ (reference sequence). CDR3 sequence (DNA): TGTGCCAGCAGCCCCGTCCGGGATGAGCAGTTCTTC. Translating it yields CASSPVRDEQFF.

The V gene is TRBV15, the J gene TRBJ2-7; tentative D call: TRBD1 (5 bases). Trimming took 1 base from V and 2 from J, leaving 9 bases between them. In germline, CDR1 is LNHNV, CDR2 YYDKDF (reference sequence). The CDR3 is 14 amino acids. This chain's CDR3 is CATSRAVGPYEQYF. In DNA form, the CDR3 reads TGTGCCACCAGCAGAGCGGTGGGGCCCTACGAGCAGTACTTC. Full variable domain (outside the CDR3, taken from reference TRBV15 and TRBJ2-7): DAMVIQNPRYQVTQFGKPVTLSCSQTLNHNVMYWYQQKSSQAPKLLFHYYDKDFNNEADTPDNFQSRRPNTSFCFLDIRSPGLGDTAMYLCATSRAVGPYEQYFGPGTRLTVT.

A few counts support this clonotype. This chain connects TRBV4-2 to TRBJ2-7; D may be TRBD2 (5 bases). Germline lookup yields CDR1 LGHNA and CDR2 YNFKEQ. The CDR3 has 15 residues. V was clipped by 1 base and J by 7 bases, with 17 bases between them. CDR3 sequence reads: CASSQAVSGDGEQYF. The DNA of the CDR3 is TGTGCCAGCAGCCAAGCCGTCAGCGGAGACGGGGAGCAGTACTTC.

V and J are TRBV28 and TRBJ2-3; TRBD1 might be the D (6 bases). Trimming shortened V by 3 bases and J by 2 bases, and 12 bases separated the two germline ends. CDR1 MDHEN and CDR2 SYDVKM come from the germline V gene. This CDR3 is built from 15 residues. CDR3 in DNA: TGTGCCAGCAGTTTCAAAGGGGGAGACACAGATACGCAGTATTTT. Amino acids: CASSFKGGDTDTQYF.

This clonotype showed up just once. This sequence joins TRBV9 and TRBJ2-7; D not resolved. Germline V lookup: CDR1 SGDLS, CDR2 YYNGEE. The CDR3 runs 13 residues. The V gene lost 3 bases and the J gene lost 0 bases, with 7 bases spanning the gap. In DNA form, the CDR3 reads TGTGCCAGCAGCGGGAGTAACTCCTACGAGCAGTACTTC. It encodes CASSGSNSYEQYF.

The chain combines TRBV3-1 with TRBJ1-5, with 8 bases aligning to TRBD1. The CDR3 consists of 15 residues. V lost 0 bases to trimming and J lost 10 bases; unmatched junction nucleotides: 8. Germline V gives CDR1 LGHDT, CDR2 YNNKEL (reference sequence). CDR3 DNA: TGTGCCAGCAGCCAAGAACAGGGGGAGAAGACACCCCAGCATTTT. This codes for CASSQEQGEKTPQHF.

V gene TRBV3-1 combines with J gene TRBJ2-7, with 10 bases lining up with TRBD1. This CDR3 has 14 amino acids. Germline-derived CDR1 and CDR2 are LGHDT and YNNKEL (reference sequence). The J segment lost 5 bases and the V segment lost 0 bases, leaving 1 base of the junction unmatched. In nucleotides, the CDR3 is TGTGCCAGCAGCCAAGAGGACAGGGGGGACGAGCAGTACTTC. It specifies CASSQEDRGDEQYF.

CDR3 bases: TGTGCCAGCAGTTTAATCAGGGGAAGTGGTGAGCAGTTCTTC. This translates into CASSLIRGSGEQFF. This chain joins TRBV28 and TRBJ2-1; D possibly corresponds to TRBD1 (6 bases). This CDR3 spans 14 amino acids. The germline V and J ends were trimmed by 2 bases and 9 bases, with 14 bases remaining between them. The V gene's germline CDR1 is MDHEN and CDR2 SYDVKM.

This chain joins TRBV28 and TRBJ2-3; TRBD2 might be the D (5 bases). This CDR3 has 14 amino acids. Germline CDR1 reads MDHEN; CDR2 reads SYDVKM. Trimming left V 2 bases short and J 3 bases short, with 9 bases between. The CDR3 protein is CASSLREGTDTQYF. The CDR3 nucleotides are TGTGCCAGCAGTTTACGGGAAGGGACAGATACGCAGTATTTT.

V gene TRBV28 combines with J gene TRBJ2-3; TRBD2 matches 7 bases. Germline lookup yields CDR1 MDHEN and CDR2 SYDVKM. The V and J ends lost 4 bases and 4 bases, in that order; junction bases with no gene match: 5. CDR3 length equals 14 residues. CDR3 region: CASSSYRGADTQYF. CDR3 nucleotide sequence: TGTGCCAGCAGTTCGTACCGGGGGGCAGATACGCAGTATTTT.

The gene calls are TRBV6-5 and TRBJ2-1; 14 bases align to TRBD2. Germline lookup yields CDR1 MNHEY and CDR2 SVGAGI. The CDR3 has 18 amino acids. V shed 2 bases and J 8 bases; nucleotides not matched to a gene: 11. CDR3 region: CASSYGTSGSLVGDEQFF. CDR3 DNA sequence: TGTGCCAGCAGTTACGGGACTAGCGGGAGCCTGGTTGGAGATGAGCAGTTCTTC.

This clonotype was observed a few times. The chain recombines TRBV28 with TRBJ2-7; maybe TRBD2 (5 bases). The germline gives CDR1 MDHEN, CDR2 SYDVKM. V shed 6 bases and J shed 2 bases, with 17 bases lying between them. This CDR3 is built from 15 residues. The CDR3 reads CASSPMRESAYEQYF. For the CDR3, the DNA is TGTGCCAGCAGCCCAATGAGGGAATCGGCCTACGAGCAGTACTTC.

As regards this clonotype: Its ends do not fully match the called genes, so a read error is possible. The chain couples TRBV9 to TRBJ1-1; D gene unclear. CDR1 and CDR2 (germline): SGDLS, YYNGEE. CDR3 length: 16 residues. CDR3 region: CASSVSELGVNNEAFF. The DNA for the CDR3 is TGTGCCAGCAGCGTATCAGAACTCGGGGTTAACAATGAAGCTTTCTTT.

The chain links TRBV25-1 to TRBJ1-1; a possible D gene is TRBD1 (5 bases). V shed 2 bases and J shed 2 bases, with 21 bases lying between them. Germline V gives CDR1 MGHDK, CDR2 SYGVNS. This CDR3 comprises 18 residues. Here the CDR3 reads CASSELFSIQGQNTEAFF. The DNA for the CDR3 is TGTGCCAGCAGTGAACTGTTTTCTATCCAGGGCCAAAACACTGAAGCTTTCTTT.

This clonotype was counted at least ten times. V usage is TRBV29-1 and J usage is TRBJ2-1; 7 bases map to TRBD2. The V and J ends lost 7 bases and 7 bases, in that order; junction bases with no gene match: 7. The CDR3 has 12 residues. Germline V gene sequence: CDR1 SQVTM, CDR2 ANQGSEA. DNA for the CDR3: TGCAGCGAAGGACTAGGGAGGAATGAGCAGTTCTTC. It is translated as CSEGLGRNEQFF.

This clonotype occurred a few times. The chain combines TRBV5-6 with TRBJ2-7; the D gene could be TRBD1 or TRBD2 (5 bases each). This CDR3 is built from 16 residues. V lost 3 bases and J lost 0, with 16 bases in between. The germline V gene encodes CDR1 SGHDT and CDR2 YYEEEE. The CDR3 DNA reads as TGTGCCAGCAGCTCACCCCCGTGGGACCCCTCCTACGAGCAGTACTTC. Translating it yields CASSSPPWDPSYEQYF.

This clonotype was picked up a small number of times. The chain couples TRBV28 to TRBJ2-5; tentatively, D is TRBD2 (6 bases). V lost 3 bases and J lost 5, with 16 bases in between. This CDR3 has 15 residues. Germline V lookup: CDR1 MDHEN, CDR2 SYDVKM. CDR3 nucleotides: TGTGCCAGCAGTTTTTACGGGAGCCCCCGGGAGACCCAGTACTTC. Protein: CASSFYGSPRETQYF.

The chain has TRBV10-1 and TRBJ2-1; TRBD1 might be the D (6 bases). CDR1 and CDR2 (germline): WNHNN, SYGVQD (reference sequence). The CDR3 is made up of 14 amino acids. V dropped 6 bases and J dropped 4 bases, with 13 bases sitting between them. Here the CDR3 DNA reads TGCGCCAGCAGCTCGGTGCAGGGGTACAATGAGCAGTTCTTC. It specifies CASSSVQGYNEQFF.